One and the same sample provided the 12 T cell receptor beta chains below, sequenced in a study of radiotherapy plus CTLA-4 blockade in lung cancer. The data were produced by immunoSEQ multiplex PCR, yet TCRdb's version contains in-frame clones alone and is incomplete. The sample has about 51,000 clones, 65% to 80% seen once. The input for sequencing was peripheral blood, taken from a patient treated with radiotherapy plus ipilimumab. The receptors originated from a human donor with non-small cell lung cancer whose response to radiotherapy plus ipilimumab could not be evaluated.

This clone showed up just once. The CDR3 sequence: CASSAQDMSNSPLHF. The CDR3, as DNA: TGTGCCAGCAGCGCACAGGACATGTCGAATTCACCCCTCCACTTT. This rearrangement joins TRBV7-8 to TRBJ1-6, with D perhaps matching TRBD1 (5 bases). V lost 5 bases and J 7 bases, leaving 15 bases between the germline ends. Germline CDR1 is SGHVS and CDR2 is FQNEAQ. CDR3 length equals 15 residues.

V gene TRBV4-3 combines with J gene TRBJ2-5; TRBD2 matches 9 bases. The V and J ends lost 1 base and 4 bases, in that order; junction bases with no gene match: 7. The germline gives CDR1 LGHNA, CDR2 YSLEER. This CDR3 spans 16 amino acids. CDR3 amino acids: CASSQVTRGGRETQYF. The CDR3 DNA sequence: TGCGCCAGCAGCCAAGTGACGCGGGGGGGCCGAGAGACCCAGTACTTC.

The sample holds one count of this clone. The rearrangement uses TRBV6-4 and TRBJ1-1, with D uncertain. CDR3 size: 14 residues. Germline V gene sequence: CDR1 MRHNA, CDR2 SNTAGT. V lost 4 bases and J 5 bases, leaving 14 bases between the germline ends. The CDR3 loop reads CASSAESFLTEAFF. The CDR3, as DNA: TGTGCCAGCAGTGCGGAGTCCTTTCTGACTGAAGCTTTCTTT.

The chain carries TRBV6-5 and TRBJ1-1; D is ambiguous. The CDR3 is 14 residues long. Germline loops: CDR1 MNHEY, CDR2 SVGAGI. The ends were cut back, 2 bases at V and 1 base at J, with 8 bases in the middle. The CDR3 sequence is CASSYSIPNTEAFF. In DNA, the CDR3 is TGTGCCAGCAGTTACAGCATCCCGAACACTGAAGCTTTCTTT.

This sequence joins TRBV6-5 and TRBJ2-7; D might be TRBD1 (5 bases). V lost 4 bases and J lost 1, with 14 bases in between. CDR1 and CDR2 from the germline V gene are MNHEY and SVGAGI. CDR3 length: 15 amino acids. The CDR3 protein is CASSSTGLVSYEQYF. Written as DNA, the CDR3 is TGTGCCAGCAGTTCCACAGGCTTAGTATCCTACGAGCAGTACTTC.

This rearrangement joins TRBV30 to TRBJ1-2; 9 bases align to TRBD1. Germline CDR1 and CDR2: GTSNPN and SVGIG (reference sequence). V lost 2 bases to trimming and J lost 8 bases; unmatched junction nucleotides: 9. This CDR3 has 14 residues. The CDR3 here is CAWSYGQGSEGYTF. The CDR3 region has the DNA TGTGCCTGGAGTTACGGACAGGGGAGCGAAGGCTACACCTTC.

The chain uses TRBV6-5 and TRBJ1-2; 9 bases match TRBD1. Germline CDR1 reads MNHEY; CDR2 reads SVGAGI. This CDR3 has 14 residues. Germline trimming cut 3 bases from V and 5 bases from J; bases unmatched to any gene: 4. The CDR3: CASSYLGQGYGYTF. For the CDR3, the DNA is TGTGCCAGCAGTTATCTCGGACAGGGGTATGGCTACACCTTC.

The J gene is TRBJ2-7, the V gene TRBV6-1; D is possibly TRBD2 (5 bases). Germline V gives CDR1 MNHNS, CDR2 SASEGT. V lost 6 bases and J 3 bases, leaving 12 bases between the germline ends. This CDR3 region has 13 residues. The CDR3 here is CASSTREDYEQYF. The DNA of the CDR3 is TGTGCCAGCAGCACCCGGGAAGACTACGAGCAGTACTTC.

This clone was detected only a few times. The chain is built from TRBV11-1 and TRBJ1-2; D is ambiguous. This CDR3 is 13 amino acids long. CDR1 and CDR2 from the germline V gene are SGHAT and FQDESV (reference sequence). V was trimmed by 6 bases and J by 8 bases, leaving 16 bases between them. The CDR3 nucleotides read TGTGCCAGCAGAAGCTATAAAGCAGGAGGCTACACCTTC. This gives the protein CASRSYKAGGYTF.

The V and J genes are TRBV5-1 and TRBJ1-2, with D possibly matching TRBD1 (5 bases). The V and J ends lost 0 bases and 8 bases respectively, with 14 bases between them. Germline values: CDR1 SGHRS, CDR2 YFSETQ. The CDR3 spans 14 residues. DNA for the CDR3: TGCGCCAGCAGCTTGGGTATGGGGGGTCGAGGCTACACCTTC. This codes for CASSLGMGGRGYTF.

This clone was seen a handful of times. The V gene is TRBV6-1, the J gene TRBJ2-7; 7 nucleotides line up with TRBD2. CDR1 is MNHNS, CDR2 SASEGT, per germline. The CDR3 totals 13 residues. The V gene end was trimmed by 7 bases and the J gene end by 2 bases; junction bases not matched to a gene: 5. This CDR3 is CASTKSGAYEQYF. The CDR3 bases are TGTGCCAGCACTAAGAGCGGGGCCTACGAGCAGTACTTC.

The chain combines TRBV7-6 with TRBJ2-3; TRBD2 agrees at 9 bases. Unmatched junction bases numbered 9, after V lost 5 bases and J lost 0 bases. The CDR3 is 17 residues long. Per germline, CDR1 SGHVS and CDR2 FNYEAQ. DNA of the CDR3: TGTGCCAGCAGCCCGCAGACTAGCGGCCCCAGCACAGATACGCAGTATTTT. It is translated as CASSPQTSGPSTDTQYF.